These 3 T cell receptor beta chains were all obtained from the same sample, sequenced in a study of OX40 agonist ivuxolimab in advanced cancers. The library was made by the immunoSEQ multiplex PCR assay. Not all clones reach the TCRdb copy of this immuneACCESS table, which keeps in-frame sequences only. Checked studies attribute under half of the gap to unresolved V genes and leave the rest unexplained. Recorded for this sample are approximately 70,000 clones; about four fifths of them occurred a single time. The ten largest clonotypes hold roughly 6.3% of the sample. This sample comprised CD4+ or CD8+ T cells sorted from blood, obtained in a trial of the OX40 agonist ivuxolimab. These receptors all stem from an adult with an advanced solid tumor such as melanoma, head and neck, liver or kidney cancer.

The gene calls are TRBV18 and TRBJ1-2, with a possible D match to TRBD1 (5 bases). The V end lost 3 bases, the J end lost 6 bases, and 8 bases lay between the germline ends. The length of the CDR3 is 12 residues. Germline V gene sequence: CDR1 KGHSH, CDR2 LQKENI. The CDR3 bases are TGTGCCAGCTCACCGGGGGGGGATGGCTACACCTTC. As protein: CASSPGGDGYTF.

The chain uses TRBV5-1 and TRBJ2-2, with TRBD2 matching over 8 bases. The CDR3 spans 15 residues. Germline V lookup: CDR1 SGHRS, CDR2 YFSETQ. V lost 4 bases, J lost 4 bases, and 6 bases stayed unmatched. The CDR3 coding sequence is TGCGCCAGCAGCGGGGGACTAGGAGGCACCGGGGAGCTGTTTTTT. This translates into CASSGGLGGTGELFF.

J is TRBJ2-5 and V is TRBV7-9, with a tentative D call TRBD1 (6 bases). The CDR3 loop spans 14 amino acids. Germline V CDR1 and CDR2: SEHNR, FQNEAQ (reference sequence). The V gene lost 0 bases and the J gene lost 1 base, with 6 bases spanning the gap. CDR3 sequence reads: CASSLATGQETQYF. For the CDR3, the DNA is TGTGCCAGCAGCTTAGCGACAGGCCAAGAGACCCAGTACTTC.